Listed here are 4 T cell receptor beta chains from one sample, sequenced in a study of Graves' ophthalmopathy and Graves' hyperthyroidism. TCR beta CDR3 regions were amplified from RNA transcripts. Second-round multiplex PCR followed a first-round RT-PCR using HTBI primers. Each CDR3 protein gets one entry after TCRdb re-called the multiplex PCR reads with MiXCR. The repertoire holds about 660,000 distinct CDR3 sequences, with roughly 41% as singletons. The sequenced material came from peripheral blood. The receptors here all came from an adult man with Graves' ophthalmopathy.

The J gene is TRBJ1-1, the V gene TRBV20-1; D is undetermined. The V and J ends lost 2 bases and 10 bases respectively, with 11 bases between them. The CDR3 runs to 11 residues. In germline, CDR1 is DFQATT, CDR2 SNEGSKA (reference sequence). CDR3 protein: CSARSAEGAFF. CDR3 bases: TGCAGTGCTAGATCGGCCGAAGGAGCTTTCTTT.

This clonotype occurred a few times. The chain has TRBV9 and TRBJ2-5; D is uncertain. Germline V gene sequence: CDR1 SGDLS, CDR2 YYNGEE. This CDR3 region has 14 residues. V was cut by 0 bases and J by 0 bases, with 6 bases left in between. The CDR3 DNA follows: TGTGCCAGCAGCGTAGGATCCAACCAAGAGACCCAGTACTTC. Translating it yields CASSVGSNQETQYF.

This clonotype was observed many times. As DNA, the CDR3 is TGCAGCCTGTTGGCGGGGGAGGCTGGCTACACCTTC. Translated: CSLLAGEAGYTF. V is TRBV29-1 and J is TRBJ1-2, with D maybe TRBD1 (5 bases). CDR1 is SQVTM and CDR2 is ANQGSEA in the germline V gene. The CDR3 is 12 residues long. The V end lost 8 bases, the J end lost 7 bases, and 17 bases lay between the germline ends.

The V and J genes are TRBV11-2 and TRBJ1-2, with 11 bases fitting TRBD1. Germline V lookup: CDR1 SGHAT, CDR2 FQNNGV. The CDR3 extends over 15 amino acids. Trimming took 6 bases from V and 7 from J; bases not matched to a gene: 10. In DNA, the CDR3 is TGTGCCAGCAGGGGGATAACGGGACAGGGGGGTGGCTACACCTTC. Translation gives CASRGITGQGGGYTF.